Listed below are T cell receptor beta chains from one sample, sequenced in a study of blood T cell repertoires in COVID-19. TCRdb's table, derived via immunoSEQ multiplex PCR, lists solely in-frame clones and lacks some. The sample includes about 67,000 clones, 87% seen only once; the top ten take more than 4.5%. The source material was peripheral blood. The receptor set was obtained from a man aged 50-60 years with active COVID-19. CDR3s include the opening cysteine and the closing phenylalanine or tryptophan. Each record gives: V gene, D gene, J gene, clone size, CDR3 DNA, CDR3 protein. The D gene is left open where the match is weak. Part of the rows lack a size; the others show once, few, many or a class for expanded clones.

TRBV5-6	TRBD1	TRBJ1-2	-	TGTGCCAGCAGCTCCGGGACAGCCTATCCTGGCTACACCTTC	CASSSGTAYPGYTF
TRBV24-1	-	TRBJ2-3	-	TGTGCCACCGGGGCGAGCACAGATACGCAGTATTTT	CATGASTDTQYF
TRBV25-1	-	TRBJ2-3	-	TGTGCCAGCAGTGAACACGGTTATACGCAGTATTTT	CASSEHGYTQYF
TRBV27	-	TRBJ2-2	-	TGTGCCAGCGCGCGGCGACCGAACACCGGGGAGCTGTTTTTT	CASARRPNTGELFF
TRBV15	-	TRBJ1-4	-	TGTGCCACCAGCACCGGGCAGGGGTCTGGAGAAAAACTGTTTTTT	CATSTGQGSGEKLFF
TRBV5-6	-	TRBJ2-3	-	TGTGCCAGCAGCTTGGGCCTGGACTTAGAATTTTTTATCACAGATACGCAGTATTTT	CASSLGLDLEFFITDTQYF
TRBV6-5	TRBD2	TRBJ2-7	-	TGTGCCAGCAGGAGAGGGACTAGCGGGATCCACGAGCAGTACTTC	CASRRGTSGIHEQYF
TRBV7-2	-	TRBJ1-1	-	TGTGCCAGCAGCTTAGGTTTCAGAGACAGGGAAGCTTTCTTT	CASSLGFRDREAFF
TRBV2	-	TRBJ2-2	few	TGTGCCAGCAACCCCTCGGACACCGGGGAGCTGTTTTTT	CASNPSDTGELFF
TRBV7-3	-	TRBJ1-1	-	TGTGCCAGCAGCCCATCCGGGGGGAGAAACACTGAAGCTTTCTTT	CASSPSGGRNTEAFF
TRBV6-6	-	TRBJ1-1	-	TGTGCCAGCAGTCGAAGCCGGAACACTGAAGCTTTCTTT	CASSRSRNTEAFF
TRBV7-6	TRBD1	TRBJ2-5	-	TGTGCCAGCAGCTTACGGTCAGGGGGTCACGAGACCCAGTACTTC	CASSLRSGGHETQYF
TRBV7-6	-	TRBJ2-7	-	TGTGCCAGCAGCTTTTCCGTCGGTAGCTACTACGAGCAGTACTTC	CASSFSVGSYYEQYF
TRBV7-9	-	TRBJ1-2	-	TGTGCCAGCAGTACAGGGAACTATGGCTACACCTTC	CASSTGNYGYTF
TRBV5-1	TRBD2	TRBJ2-1	once	TGCGCCAGCAGCTTGGCGGGGGGCAATGAGCAGTTCTTC	CASSLAGGNEQFF
TRBV12-3/TRBV12-4	-	TRBJ2-3	-	TGTGCCAGCAGTCGTAACCGGTGGGATACGCAGTATTTT	CASSRNRWDTQYF
TRBV18	-	TRBJ2-5	-	TGTGCCAGCTCGCTCGGGGTGGGGTCGCAAGAGACCCAGTACTTC	CASSLGVGSQETQYF
TRBV3-1/TRBV3-2	TRBD2	TRBJ2-3	-	TGTGCCAGCAGCCAAGGTAGCTTCTTAGCGGGAGCCACAGATACGCAGTATTTT	CASSQGSFLAGATDTQYF
TRBV25-1	-	TRBJ2-1	-	TGTGCCAGCAGTAATCCGGTGGGGCCCTCCGTCGGCAATGAGCAGTTCTTC	CASSNPVGPSVGNEQFF
TRBV4-1	-	TRBJ2-7	few	TGCGCCAGCAGCCAAGGGCCAGGGGGGTACGAGCAGTACTTC	CASSQGPGGYEQYF
TRBV4-3	TRBD2	TRBJ2-7	-	TGCGCCAGCAGGCTTAGGACTAGCGGGAACTACGAGCAGTACTTC	CASRLRTSGNYEQYF
TRBV5-6	TRBD1	TRBJ1-6	-	TGTGCCAGCAGTCGACAGGGCCCCTATAATTCACCCCTCCACTTT	CASSRQGPYNSPLHF
TRBV7-2	-	TRBJ2-4	-	TGTGCCAGCAGCTTAGAGGGCGGGGTACACATTCAGTACTTC	CASSLEGGVHIQYF
TRBV28	TRBD1	TRBJ1-6	once	TGTGCCAGCGGACAGGGCGATTCACCCCTCCACTTT	CASGQGDSPLHF
TRBV3-1/TRBV3-2	-	TRBJ1-2	-	TGTGCCAGCAGCCCAGGGTACGGTGGCTACACCTTC	CASSPGYGGYTF
TRBV12-3/TRBV12-4	TRBD1	TRBJ1-1	-	TGTGCCAGCAGGGACAGGGATCGCACTGAAGCTTTCTTT	CASRDRDRTEAFF
TRBV25-1	-	TRBJ2-7	-	TGTGCCAGCAGTGATAGCGGCTCCTACGAGCAGTACTTC	CASSDSGSYEQYF
TRBV7-8	-	TRBJ2-5	few	TGTGCCATCGCCGTAGTTGGAAGCCGGGGGACCCAGTACTTC	CAIAVVGSRGTQYF
TRBV13	-	TRBJ1-1	-	TGTGCCAGCAGCCCCTTTGGTCTAGGTCGGGAAGCTTTCTTT	CASSPFGLGREAFF
TRBV9	-	TRBJ2-3	-	TGTGCCAGCAGCTCCATGGGAGCAGATACGCAGTATTTT	CASSSMGADTQYF
TRBV4-3	-	TRBJ1-1	-	TGCGCCAGCAGCCAAGAAGGGGGGGCTGAAGCTTTCTTT	CASSQEGGAEAFF
TRBV19	-	TRBJ1-1	-	TGTGCCAGTAGACCGGGAAACACTGAAGCTTTCTTT	CASRPGNTEAFF
TRBV7-9	-	TRBJ1-5	-	TGTGCCAGCAGCAATTCGGCAGGTAGTCTGAGCAATCAGCCCCAGCATTTT	CASSNSAGSLSNQPQHF
TRBV7-9	-	TRBJ2-1	-	TGTGCCAGCAGCTTAGCGAGTGGCGGGACCGGCAATGAGCAGTTCTTC	CASSLASGGTGNEQFF
TRBV6-6	-	TRBJ1-3	once	TGTGCCAGCAGTTACAGACGGGAAGGGAACACCATATATTTT	CASSYRREGNTIYF
TRBV20-1	TRBD2	TRBJ2-1	-	TGCAGTGCTAGTACTAGCGGGGTGGAGCAGTTCTTC	CSASTSGVEQFF
TRBV7-2	TRBD1	TRBJ2-5	-	TGTGCCAGCAGCTTGGGACAGCAAGAGACCCAGTACTTC	CASSLGQQETQYF
TRBV7-2	-	TRBJ2-2	-	TGTGCCAGCAGCCCTATCAAGCTAAGCCGCACCGGGGAGCTGTTTTTT	CASSPIKLSRTGELFF
TRBV6-2/TRBV6-3	-	TRBJ1-2	-	TGTGCCAGCAGTTCGAGGGCTAACTATGGCTACACCTTC	CASSSRANYGYTF
TRBV19	-	TRBJ2-5	-	TGTGCCAGTAGTGCCCTTACGGTGAAAGAGACCCAGTACTTC	CASSALTVKETQYF
TRBV9	-	TRBJ1-5	few	TGTGCCAGCAGCGGCCAGTTCGATCAGCCCCAGCATTTT	CASSGQFDQPQHF
TRBV11-2	TRBD2	TRBJ2-5	-	TGTGCCAGCAGCCCGTGGGCTAGCGGGAGAGGGGAGACCCAGTACTTC	CASSPWASGRGETQYF
TRBV29-1	-	TRBJ2-7	-	TGCAGCGTTGTAGGACGGGATAGCTCCTACGAGCAGTACTTC	CSVVGRDSSYEQYF
TRBV28	-	TRBJ1-1	-	TGTGCCATCAATCGGGTCACTGAAGCTTTCTTT	CAINRVTEAFF
TRBV7-6	TRBD2	TRBJ2-7	-	TGTGCCAGCAGCCCCCGGGGGTCTAGCGGGAGAGACGAGCAGTACTTC	CASSPRGSSGRDEQYF
TRBV9	-	TRBJ1-2	-	TGTGCCAGCAGCGCCGGGACACAGCTGGTCTATGGCTACACCTTC	CASSAGTQLVYGYTF
TRBV28	TRBD1	TRBJ1-5	few	TGTGCCGTAAACCGGGACAGGGGTGTACAGCCCCAGCATTTT	CAVNRDRGVQPQHF